The T cell receptor beta chain under discussion was sequenced for a study of radiotherapy plus CTLA-4 blockade in lung cancer. Study at large: Among enrolled patients, over 15% responded and more than 25% achieved disease control. Whole-study findings and limits: Reportedly, early blood T cell clone dynamics best predicted response, with interferon-beta. Radiotherapy plus ipilimumab was followed by expansion in blood of tumor-derived TCR clones.

This clone came up once. Its antigen remains unidentified. Germline V gene lookup returns CDR1 GTSNPN and CDR2 SVGIG (reference sequence). This CDR3 contains 14 residues. Trimming took off 5 bases at V and 0 bases at J, with 11 bases between the two ends. The assay was immunoSEQ multiplex PCR, and TCRdb's table has in-frame clones only and misses some. The sample holds 86,000 or so clones, around 78% seen once. This sequence joins TRBV30 and TRBJ1-3; the D gene is possibly TRBD1 (5 bases). This receptor was identified in a human donor with non-small cell lung cancer who had a partial response to radiotherapy plus ipilimumab. Some clones in this sample may be carry-over from other donors' samples. Sample: peripheral blood, taken from a patient treated with radiotherapy plus ipilimumab. CDR3: CAWGAVSSGNTIYF. The CDR3 DNA reads TGTGCCTGGGGGGCAGTGAGCTCTGGAAACACCATATATTTT. Drawing the rest from reference TRBV30 and TRBJ1-3, the complete variable domain is SQTIHQWPATLVQPVGSPLSLECTVEGTSNPNLYWYRQAAGRGLQLLFYSVGIGQISSEVPQNLSASRPQDRQFILSSKKLLLSDSGFYLCAWGAVSSGNTIYFGEGSWLTVV.